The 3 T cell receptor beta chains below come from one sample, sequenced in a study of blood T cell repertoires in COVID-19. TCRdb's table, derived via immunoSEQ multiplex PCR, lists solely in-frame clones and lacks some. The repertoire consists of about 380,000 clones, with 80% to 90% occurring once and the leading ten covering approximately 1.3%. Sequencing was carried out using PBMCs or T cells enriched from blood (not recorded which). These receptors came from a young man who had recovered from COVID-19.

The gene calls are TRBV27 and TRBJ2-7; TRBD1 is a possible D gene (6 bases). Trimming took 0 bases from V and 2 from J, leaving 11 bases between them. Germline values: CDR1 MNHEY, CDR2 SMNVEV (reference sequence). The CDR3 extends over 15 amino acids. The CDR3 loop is CASSLSSRGAYEQYF. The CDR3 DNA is TGTGCCAGCAGTTTATCTTCCAGGGGAGCCTACGAGCAGTACTTC.

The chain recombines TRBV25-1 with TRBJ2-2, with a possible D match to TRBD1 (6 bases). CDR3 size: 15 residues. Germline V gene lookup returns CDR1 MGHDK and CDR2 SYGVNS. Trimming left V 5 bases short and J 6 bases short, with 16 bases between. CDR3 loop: CASSRQGKESGELFF. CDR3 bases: TGTGCCAGCAGTCGTCAGGGGAAAGAATCCGGGGAGCTGTTTTTT. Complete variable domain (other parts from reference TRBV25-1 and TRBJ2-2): EADIYQTPRYLVIGTGKKITLECSQTMGHDKMYWYQQDPGMELHLIHYSYGVNSTEKGDLSSESTVSRIRTEHFPLTLESARPSHTSQYLCASSRQGKESGELFFGEGSRLTVL.

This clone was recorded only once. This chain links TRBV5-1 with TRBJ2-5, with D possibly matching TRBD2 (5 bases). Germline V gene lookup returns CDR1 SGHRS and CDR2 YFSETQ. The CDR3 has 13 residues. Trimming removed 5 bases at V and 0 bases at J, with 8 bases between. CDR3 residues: CASSIGNQETQYF. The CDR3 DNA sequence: TGCGCCAGCAGTATCGGGAACCAAGAGACCCAGTACTTC.